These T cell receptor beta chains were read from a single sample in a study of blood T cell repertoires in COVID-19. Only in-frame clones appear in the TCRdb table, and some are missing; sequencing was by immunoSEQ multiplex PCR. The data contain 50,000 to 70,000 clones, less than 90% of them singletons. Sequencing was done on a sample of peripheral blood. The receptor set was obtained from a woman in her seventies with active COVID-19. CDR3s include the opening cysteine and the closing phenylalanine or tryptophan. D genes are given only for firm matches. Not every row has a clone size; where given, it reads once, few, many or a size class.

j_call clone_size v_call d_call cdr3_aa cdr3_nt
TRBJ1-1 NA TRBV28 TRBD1 CASSSTGGDTEAFF TGTGCCAGCAGTTCGACAGGGGGGGACACTGAAGCTTTCTTT
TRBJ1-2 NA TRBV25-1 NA CASRGGAVNGYTF TGTGCCAGCAGGGGGGGGGCTGTGAATGGCTACACCTTC
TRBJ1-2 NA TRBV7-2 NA CASSSQGLNYGYTF TGTGCCAGCAGCTCGCAGGGGTTGAACTATGGCTACACCTTC
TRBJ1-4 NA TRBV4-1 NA CASSQDYRRGEKLFF TGCGCCAGCAGCCAAGACTACAGGAGGGGTGAAAAACTGTTTTTT
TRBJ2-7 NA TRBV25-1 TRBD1 CASTRPGQGPEQYF TGTGCCAGCACTAGACCGGGACAGGGTCCCGAGCAGTACTTC
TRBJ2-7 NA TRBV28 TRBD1 CASGLQGEASYEQYF TGTGCCAGCGGATTACAGGGGGAGGCCTCCTACGAGCAGTACTTC
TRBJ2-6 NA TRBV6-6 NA CASGGVSGANVLTF TGTGCCAGCGGCGGGGTCTCTGGGGCCAACGTCCTGACTTTC
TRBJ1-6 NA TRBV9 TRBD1 CASSVDRAGSPLHF TGTGCCAGCAGCGTCGACAGGGCGGGTTCACCCCTCCACTTT
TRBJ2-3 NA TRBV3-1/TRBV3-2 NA CASSQNPAADTQYF TGTGCCAGCAGCCAAAATCCGGCGGCAGATACGCAGTATTTT
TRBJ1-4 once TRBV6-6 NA CASSDQGSTNEKLFF TGTGCCAGCAGTGACCAGGGTTCGACTAATGAAAAACTGTTTTTT
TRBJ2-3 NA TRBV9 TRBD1 CASSPRTGERSDTQYF TGTGCCAGCAGCCCCCGGACAGGGGAGAGGTCAGATACGCAGTATTTT
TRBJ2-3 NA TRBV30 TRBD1 CAWSFPTGGASTDTQYF TGTGCCTGGAGTTTCCCCACAGGGGGCGCCAGCACAGATACGCAGTATTTT
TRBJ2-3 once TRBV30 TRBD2 CAWSANPGLATSTDTQYF TGTGCCTGGAGTGCAAATCCGGGACTAGCCACTAGCACAGATACGCAGTATTTT
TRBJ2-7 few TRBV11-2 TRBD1 CASRTYRDRETYEQYF TGTGCCAGCAGAACCTATCGGGACAGGGAGACCTACGAGCAGTACTTC
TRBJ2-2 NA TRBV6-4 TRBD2 CASSVSGRVGGELFF TGTGCCAGCAGTGTCAGCGGGAGGGTCGGCGGGGAGCTGTTTTTT
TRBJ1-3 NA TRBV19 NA CASRSGLPGNTIYF TGTGCCAGCCGATCAGGGTTACCTGGAAACACCATATATTTT
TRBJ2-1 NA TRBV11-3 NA CASSLVAASSEQFF TGTGCCAGCAGCTTAGTAGCGGCCTCAAGTGAGCAGTTCTTC
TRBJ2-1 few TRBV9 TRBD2 CASSVGASGRTNNEQFF TGTGCCAGCAGCGTAGGGGCTAGCGGGAGGACAAACAATGAGCAGTTCTTC
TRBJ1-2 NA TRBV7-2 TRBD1 CASSKQGVDGYTF TGTGCCAGCAGCAAACAGGGGGTGGATGGCTACACCTTC
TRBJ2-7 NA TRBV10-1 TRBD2 CASSVRGRAVSEQYF TGCGCCAGCAGTGTCCGCGGGAGGGCCGTTTCAGAGCAGTACTTC
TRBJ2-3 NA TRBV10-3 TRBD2 CAISETSGRTDTQYF TGTGCCATCAGCGAAACTAGCGGGAGAACAGATACGCAGTATTTT
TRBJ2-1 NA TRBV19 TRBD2 CASSPRGGLYNEQFF TGTGCCAGTAGTCCCCGCGGGGGGCTCTACAATGAGCAGTTCTTC
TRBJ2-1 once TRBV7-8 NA CASSLAGVGDNEQFF TGTGCCAGCAGCTTAGCGGGAGTCGGTGACAATGAGCAGTTCTTC
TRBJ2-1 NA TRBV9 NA CASSVGLGGRGGNEQFF TGTGCCAGCAGCGTAGGCTTAGGAGGAAGGGGGGGCAATGAGCAGTTCTTC
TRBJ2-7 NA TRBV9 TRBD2 CASSVDGGSGTEQYF TGTGCCAGCAGCGTAGATGGTGGTAGCGGGACCGAGCAGTACTTC
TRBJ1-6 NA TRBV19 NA CASTRDSSSYNSPLHF TGTGCCAGTACCCGGGACTCGAGCTCCTATAATTCACCCCTCCACTTT
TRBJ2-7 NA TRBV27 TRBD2 CASSSRLAGGSVEQYF TGTGCCAGCAGTTCCCGACTAGCGGGAGGATCAGTCGAGCAGTACTTC
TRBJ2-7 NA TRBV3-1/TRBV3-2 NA CASSQEAAGQHEQYF TGTGCCAGCAGCCAAGAGGCAGCAGGGCAGCACGAGCAGTACTTC
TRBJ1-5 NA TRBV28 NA CASSLTDNQPQHF TGTGCCAGCAGTTTGACAGATAATCAGCCCCAGCATTTT
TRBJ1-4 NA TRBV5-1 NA CASSLGSGASKNEKLFF TGCGCCAGCAGCTTGGGGTCAGGGGCGAGCAAAAATGAAAAACTGTTTTTT
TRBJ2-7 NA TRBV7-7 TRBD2 CASSLVAGSYEQYF TGTGCCAGCAGCTTAGTAGCGGGAAGTTACGAGCAGTACTTC
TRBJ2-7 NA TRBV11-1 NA CASSQQGNEQYF TGTGCCAGCAGCCAACAGGGTAACGAGCAGTACTTC
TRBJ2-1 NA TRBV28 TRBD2 CASRGGRSYNEQFF TGTGCCAGCCGGGGGGGCAGGTCCTACAATGAGCAGTTCTTC
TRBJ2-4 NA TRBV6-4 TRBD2 CASSELSSGRNIQYF TGTGCCAGCAGTGAGTTGTCTAGCGGTAGAAACATTCAGTACTTC
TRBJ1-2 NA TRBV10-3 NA CATGQPYGYTF TGTGCCACCGGACAGCCCTATGGCTACACCTTC
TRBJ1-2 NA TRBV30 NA CAWSLQSNYGYTF TGTGCCTGGAGTTTACAATCCAACTATGGCTACACCTTC
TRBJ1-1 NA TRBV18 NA CASSPRQEEGTEAFF TGTGCCAGCTCACCACGACAGGAAGAAGGGACTGAAGCTTTCTTT
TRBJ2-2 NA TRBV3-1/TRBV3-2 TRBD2 CASSPTGTSGNTGELFF TGTGCCAGCAGCCCAACCGGGACTAGCGGGAACACCGGGGAGCTGTTTTTT
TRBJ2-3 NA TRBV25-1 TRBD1 CASSRGTGRLVDTQYF TGTGCCAGCAGTAGGGGGACAGGGAGACTCGTAGATACGCAGTATTTT
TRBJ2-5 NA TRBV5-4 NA CASSIRGQETQYF TGTGCCAGCAGCATTCGGGGCCAAGAGACCCAGTACTTC
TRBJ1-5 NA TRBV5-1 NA CASSLGQGLGPQHF TGCGCCAGCAGCTTGGGGCAGGGGTTAGGGCCCCAGCATTTT
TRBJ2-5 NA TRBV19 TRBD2 CASSTLAGEETQYF TGTGCCAGTAGTACACTAGCGGGAGAAGAGACCCAGTACTTC
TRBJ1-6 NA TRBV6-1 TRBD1 CASSEDRDMGASYNSPLHF TGTGCCAGCAGTGAGGACAGGGACATGGGGGCGTCCTATAATTCACCCCTCCACTTT
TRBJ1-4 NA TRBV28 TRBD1 CASRGDRGAEKLFF TGTGCCAGCAGGGGGGACAGGGGGGCTGAAAAACTGTTTTTT
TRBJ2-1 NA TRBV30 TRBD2 CAWSRGGGRSNEQFF TGTGCCTGGAGCCGCGGGGGCGGGAGGTCCAATGAGCAGTTCTTC
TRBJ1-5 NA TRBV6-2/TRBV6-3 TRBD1 CASSQDRGNQPQHF TGTGCCAGCAGCCAAGACAGGGGTAATCAGCCCCAGCATTTT
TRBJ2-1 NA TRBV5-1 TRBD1 CASSANAGTGGYNEQFF TGCGCCAGCAGCGCAAATGCCGGGACAGGGGGTTACAATGAGCAGTTCTTC
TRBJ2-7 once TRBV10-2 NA CASSSSGTGVYEQYF TGCGCCAGCTCCTCATCCGGGACTGGGGTCTACGAGCAGTACTTC
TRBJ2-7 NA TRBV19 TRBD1 CASSTGGWTGPYEQYF TGTGCCAGTAGTACCGGCGGCTGGACAGGGCCCTACGAGCAGTACTTC
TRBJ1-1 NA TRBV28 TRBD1 CASVWTGENTEAFF TGTGCCAGCGTATGGACAGGGGAGAACACTGAAGCTTTCTTT
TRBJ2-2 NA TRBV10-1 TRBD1 CASRGTATGELFF TGCGCCAGCAGGGGGACAGCCACCGGGGAGCTGTTTTTT